Below are 21 T cell receptor beta chains sequenced from a single sample in a study of read filtering for tumor transcriptome and immune sequencing (dated by TCRdb to 2019 to 2021). Sequencing instrument: Illumina HiSeq 4000. The Immunoverse kit was used to build TCR libraries from 400 ng RNA, with molecular barcoded adaptors covering alpha/delta and beta/gamma chains. TCRdb trimmed the raw reads at Q25, called clones with MiXCR and kept productive beta chains. One record per CDR3 amino acid sequence lists the most common genes and DNA. The sample contains around 65,000 distinct CDR3 sequences, roughly a fifth of them found a single time. The ten top clones hold about an eighth of the sample. Specimen: a population of CD138-negative cells sorted from bone marrow. Taken with the paper, the label for cell subset or site translates to: bone marrow mononuclear cells depleted of CD138+ plasma/myeloma cells by negative magnetic selection. These TCRs come from a donor at least 40 years old with multiple myeloma.

This clonotype has more than one count but fewer than ten. V and J are TRBV5-1 and TRBJ1-1; D ambiguous. Trimming left V 0 bases short and J 2 bases short, with 11 bases between. The CDR3 has 15 amino acids. The germline V gene has CDR1 SGHRS and CDR2 YFSETQ. CDR3: CASSLGVTVNTEAFF. In DNA form, the CDR3 reads TGCGCCAGCAGCTTGGGGGTGACGGTTAACACTGAAGCTTTCTTT.

As regards this clonotype: A much larger clonotype is one base distant, so this may be a read error. V gene TRBV23-1 combines with J gene TRBJ1-4; D perhaps matches TRBD1 (6 bases). TRBV23-1 is known as an ORF, though its function is uncertain. This CDR3 has 15 amino acids. CDR3 in amino acids: CASRQRAGGVGKLSF. The CDR3 bases are TGCGCCAGCAGACAACGAGCGGGGGGCGTCGGGAAACTGTCTTTT.

This clonotype occurred many times. The chain carries TRBV18 and TRBJ1-5; 12 bases fit TRBD1. V lost 2 bases, J lost 7 bases, and 6 bases stayed unmatched. The CDR3 loop spans 16 amino acids. Per the germline V gene, CDR1 is KGHSH and CDR2 is LQKENI. The CDR3 region is CASSPAGTGGGQPQHF. The CDR3 nucleotides are TGTGCCAGCTCACCAGCCGGGACAGGGGGCGGCCAGCCCCAGCATTTT. Filled out from reference TRBV18 and TRBJ1-5, the complete variable domain reads NAGVMQNPRHLVRRRGQEARLRCSPMKGHSHVYWYRQLPEEGLKFMVYLQKENIIDESGMPKERFSAEFPKEGPSILRIQQVVRGDSAAYFCASSPAGTGGGQPQHFGDGTRLSIL.

This clonotype occurred many times. CDR3 nucleotides: TGCAGTGCTCCTACGATTGGCTATGAGCAGTTCTTC. It encodes CSAPTIGYEQFF. V and J are TRBV20-1 and TRBJ2-1; no clear D gene. This CDR3 is 12 amino acids long. From germline, CDR1 is DFQATT and CDR2 SNEGSKA (reference sequence). V lost 5 bases and J lost 8, with 13 bases in between.

Comment on this clonotype: One end of the junction varies from germline; a read error may be responsible. The gene calls are TRBV7-3 and TRBJ2-3, with D possibly TRBD1 on 6 matching bases. This CDR3 comprises 17 residues. The germline gives CDR1 SGHTA, CDR2 FQGTGA. The CDR3 DNA sequence: TGTGCCAGCAGCTCTGGACCAGGGGATGGGTACACATATACGCAGTATTTT. Protein product: CASSSGPGDGYTYTQYF. Looking up the rest from reference TRBV7-3 and TRBJ2-3 gives the full variable domain: GAGVSQTPSNKVTEKGKYVELRCDPISGHTALYWYRQSLGQGPEFLIYFQGTGAADDSGLPNDRFFAVRPEGSVSTLKIQRTERGDSAVYLCASSSGPGDGYTYTQYFGPGTRLTVL.

A few counts support this clonotype. V and J are TRBV15 and TRBJ1-6; D not resolved. This CDR3 comprises 14 residues. V was trimmed by 3 bases and J by 9 bases, leaving 12 bases between them. Per the germline V gene, CDR1 is LNHNV and CDR2 is YYDKDF (reference sequence). The CDR3 DNA reads as TGTGCCACCAGCAGCTCCCCTCGGGTTTCACCCCTCCACTTT. Residues: CATSSSPRVSPLHF.

This clonotype was counted many times. This chain links TRBV6-6 with TRBJ2-2; 9 bases fit TRBD2. The germline CDR1 and CDR2 sequences are MNHNY and SVGAGI (reference sequence). The CDR3 is 19 amino acids. V was clipped by 7 bases and J by 7 bases; unmatched bases: 22. DNA of the CDR3: TGTGCCAGCACCAACGTGCATTCCAGCGGGGGGACCAACGGCGGGGAGCTGTTTTTT. Its translation is CASTNVHSSGGTNGGELFF.

This clonotype was seen many times. The rearrangement joins TRBV20-1 to TRBJ2-7; 8 nucleotides match TRBD1. This CDR3 region has 16 residues. Trimming removed 0 bases from V and 3 bases from J; junction bases left unmatched: 10. Germline CDR1 and CDR2: DFQATT and SNEGSKA (reference sequence). The DNA of the CDR3 is TGCAGTGCTAGAGATCGTGGGACAGGCATCTACTACGAGCAGTACTTC. Translation: CSARDRGTGIYYEQYF.

The chain couples TRBV29-1 to TRBJ1-2; 9 nucleotides align to TRBD1. The germline V gene has CDR1 SQVTM and CDR2 ANQGSEA. The CDR3 is 12 residues long. J gave up 8 bases and V 6 bases, and 7 bases lay outside the gene matches. CDR3 nucleotide sequence: TGCAGCGTGAGGACAGGGGTTGACGGCTACACCTTC. Protein: CSVRTGVDGYTF.

This clonotype was counted ten times or more. The chain couples TRBV11-2 to TRBJ2-1; TRBD2 matches 14 bases. With 6 bases clipped from V and 8 bases from J, the junction kept 9 bases outside the gene matches. CDR3 size: 16 residues. In germline, CDR1 is SGHAT, CDR2 FQNNGV. The CDR3 reads CASSRDGLAGGHEQFF. CDR3 sequence (DNA): TGTGCCAGCAGTCGAGATGGACTAGCGGGGGGACATGAGCAGTTCTTC.

This clonotype was counted at least ten times. The gene calls are TRBV9 and TRBJ2-7; a weak D match, TRBD2 (5 bases). CDR1 SGDLS and CDR2 YYNGEE come from the germline V gene. V lost 2 bases and J 0 bases, leaving 9 bases between the germline ends. This CDR3 is built from 14 residues. CDR3 sequence reads: CASSVGLTSYEQYF. CDR3 in DNA: TGTGCCAGCAGCGTTGGACTGACCTCCTACGAGCAGTACTTC. The variable domain in full, with the rest retrieved from reference TRBV9 and TRBJ2-7, is DSGVTQTPKHLITATGQRVTLRCSPRSGDLSVYWYQQSLDQGLQFLIQYYNGEERAKGNILERFSAQQFPDLHSELNLSSLELGDSALYFCASSVGLTSYEQYFGPGTRLTVT.

This clonotype appeared many times. V usage is TRBV7-9 and J usage is TRBJ1-6; unclear D gene. This CDR3 region has 15 residues. Germline V lookup: CDR1 SEHNR, CDR2 FQNEAQ (reference sequence). Deletions cut 5 bases from V and 5 bases from J, with 13 bases between. CDR3 in DNA: TGTGCCAGCAGCAGGACGGTGGGTGATAATTCACCCCTCCACTTT. Protein sequence: CASSRTVGDNSPLHF.

This clonotype was detected once. The chain combines TRBV12-3 or TRBV12-4 with TRBJ2-3; D is undetermined. V was trimmed by 8 bases and J by 4 bases, leaving 10 bases between them. The CDR3 sequence is 12 residues long. CDR3 residues: CASRPRPDTQYF. The CDR3 nucleotides are TGTGCCAGCCGTCCCAGGCCAGATACGCAGTATTTT.

This clonotype was counted at least ten times. The chain couples TRBV6-1 to TRBJ2-3; 10 nucleotides match TRBD2. The CDR3 sequence is 17 residues long. Germline-derived CDR1 and CDR2 are MNHNS and SASEGT. V gave up 7 bases and J gave up 2 bases; unmatched junction bases: 12. Written as DNA, the CDR3 is TGTGCCAGCACCCGAACCAGACTAGCGGGTCTCACAGATACGCAGTATTTT. It specifies CASTRTRLAGLTDTQYF.

This clonotype has ten or more counts. The germline gene is not matched at one end of the junction; a read error may be the cause. The rearrangement joins TRBV2 to TRBJ1-1; D is undetermined. Germline loops: CDR1 SNHLY, CDR2 FYNNEI. The CDR3 has 13 residues. CDR3 protein: CASAAAENTDAFF. The DNA of the CDR3 is TGTGCCAGCGCGGCGGCAGAGAACACTGACGCTTTCTTT.

This clonotype has at least ten counts. The genes are TRBV5-1 and TRBJ1-5, with no clear D. The CDR3 has 16 amino acids. The V and J ends lost 1 base and 1 base respectively, with 12 bases between them. Germline CDR1 and CDR2: SGHRS and YFSETQ. CDR3 region: CASSLTGTDSNQPQHF. CDR3 in DNA: TGCGCCAGCAGCTTGACGGGAACAGACAGCAATCAGCCCCAGCATTTT.

A note on this clonotype: A much larger clone lies a single base off, so this may be a read error. The chain employs TRBV29-1 and TRBJ1-1, with 7 nucleotides matching TRBD1. The CDR3 contains 13 residues. The trim removed 3 bases at V and 5 bases at J, leaving 6 bases unmatched. Germline V lookup: CDR1 SQVTM, CDR2 ANQGSEA. The CDR3 loop is CSVDATGRTEAFF. CDR3 DNA sequence: TGCAGCGTTGATGCGACAGGGCGGACTGAAGCTTTCTTT.

This chain links TRBV28 with TRBJ1-5, with 9 bases that match TRBD1. Trimming cost V 6 bases and J 2 bases; bases outside gene matches: 11. CDR1 MDHEN and CDR2 SYDVKM come from the germline V gene. This CDR3 is 17 amino acids long. The CDR3 region is CASRPGQGHTGNQPQHF. In DNA, the CDR3 is TGTGCCAGCAGGCCGGGACAGGGACATACCGGCAATCAGCCCCAGCATTTT. Filled out from reference TRBV28 and TRBJ1-5, the complete variable domain reads DVKVTQSSRYLVKRTGEKVFLECVQDMDHENMFWYRQDPGLGLRLIYFSYDVKMKEKGDIPEGYSVSREKKERFSLILESASTNQTSMYLCASRPGQGHTGNQPQHFGDGTRLSIL.

There are many counts of this clonotype. V is TRBV7-3 and J is TRBJ1-5; D is unclear. This CDR3 has 13 amino acids. The V end lost 3 bases, the J end lost 0 bases, and 3 bases lay between the germline ends. CDR1 SGHTA and CDR2 FQGTGA come from the germline V gene. CDR3 DNA sequence: TGTGCCAGCAGCTTGGATAGCAATCAGCCCCAGCATTTT. It encodes CASSLDSNQPQHF. The full variable domain, in which reference TRBV7-3 and TRBJ1-5 provide the parts outside the CDR3, is GAGVSQTPSNKVTEKGKYVELRCDPISGHTALYWYRQSLGQGPEFLIYFQGTGAADDSGLPNDRFFAVRPEGSVSTLKIQRTERGDSAVYLCASSLDSNQPQHFGDGTRLSIL.

This clonotype was detected many times. The rearrangement uses TRBV7-2 and TRBJ2-3; D possibly matches TRBD1 or TRBD2 (6 bases each). V was trimmed by 6 bases and J by 7 bases, leaving 14 bases between them. Germline lookup yields CDR1 SGHTA and CDR2 FQGNSA. This CDR3 spans 13 amino acids. CDR3 residues: CASSPRGPNTQYF. The CDR3 bases are TGTGCCAGCAGTCCTCGGGGGCCGAATACGCAGTATTTT.

Ten or more counts support this clonotype. The V call is TRBV28, the J call TRBJ1-1; 7 bases line up with TRBD1. CDR3 length equals 15 residues. Germline V lookup: CDR1 MDHEN, CDR2 SYDVKM. V trimming: 7 bases; J trimming: 4 bases; junction bases outside the gene matches: 12. The DNA of the CDR3 is TGTGCCAGCATCTGGGGGACAGCCTCGCGCACTGAAGCTTTCTTT. Translating gives CASIWGTASRTEAFF.